The clone carrying this T cell receptor beta chain has ten or more counts. What it binds is not known. Profiling relied on immunoSEQ multiplex PCR, and the TCRdb table lists in-frame clones only, not all of them. The repertoire holds tens of thousands of clones, 70% to 90% seen once, with about 9.3% in the top ten. This record comes from a study of T cell responses to AZD1222 COVID-19 vaccine. Study-wide results and limits: Researchers took repertoire samples only after the peak T cell response had come. Baseline testing showed seropositivity in only a handful of AZD1222 recipients. The span of vaccine-associated CD4 TCRs extended across spike, with dominance at 160-218 and 743-854. Reports indicate that nearly half of spike-specific TCRs are directed at unmutated variant regions.

V was cut by 8 bases and J by 3 bases, with 11 bases left in between. This CDR3 comprises 12 residues. The specimen was peripheral blood, collected on day 0 of MenACWY control vaccination. This receptor was obtained from an adult in good health. The chain combines TRBV12-3 or TRBV12-4 with TRBJ2-7; unclear D gene. CDR3 amino acids: CASQTWNYEQYF. In DNA form, the CDR3 reads TGTGCCAGCCAGACTTGGAACTACGAGCAGTACTTC.